This TCR beta chain originates from a study of vaccination and CD4 T cells after COVID-19. Study-wide background: Researchers treated cells with overlapping spike peptides taken from SARS-CoV-2, HCoV-NL63, HCoV-OC43 and HCoV-229E.

Turning to this clonotype: The antigen is undetermined.

The CDR3 consists of 18 residues. CDR1 is SGHRS and CDR2 is YFSETQ in the germline V gene. Deletions cut 6 bases from V and 1 base from J, with 20 bases between. Regarding treatment: roughly 11-day PBMC culture with coronavirus spike peptide pools or control peptides (ViraFEST assay). Peptide pools at approximately 9.9 ug/ml and IL-2 at roughly 9.8 IU/ml were added to cultures of under 2.5 million PBMCs per well. With the Oncomine TCR Beta short-read assay, DNA from cultured CD4+ T cells was sequenced. The source of extracted genomic DNA was cultured CD4+ T cells. Each CDR3 protein is one row after TCRdb ran MiXCR on the PCR reads. The sample holds around 21,000 distinct CDR3 sequences, 48% seen once.

The chain has TRBV5-1 and TRBJ1-6; D is possibly TRBD1 (6 bases). The sequencing used CD4+ T cells from blood, cultured in vitro, collected after SARS-CoV-2 vaccination. The sequence came from a human donor who had recovered from COVID-19. CDR3 DNA sequence: TGCGCCAGCAACTTTCTGAGGGGGAGAGGGTCCTATAATTCACCCCTCCACTTT. It encodes CASNFLRGRGSYNSPLHF.